The sequence of this T cell receptor (beta chain) was determined in a study of beta chain features in type 1 diabetes. Study-level points and caveats: Researchers report that Type 1 diabetes patients had moderately but significantly shorter TCRB CDR3s across all four CD4+ subsets. A greater similarity of naive, central memory and Treg TCRB repertoires was seen among patients than among healthy donors. Sequencing the cDNA could make cells with high TCR expression show up more than they should.

The authors reverse transcribed all of the isolated RNA, so sequencing captured expressed TCRB transcripts. This table comes from immunoSEQ multiplex PCR, and its TCRdb copy is limited to in-frame clones, with some not included. This repertoire shows 550,000 to 850,000 clones, around 15% found once; its top ten account for 0.022%. This clone was seen more than once but under ten times. Its specificity is not known. The origin of this receptor is a man aged 18-30 years with type 1 diabetes. Material for sequencing was naive CD4+ T cells from blood.

The DNA for the CDR3 is TGTGCCAGCAGCAGAGACAGTTTCTCCTACGAGCAGTACTTC. Residues: CASSRDSFSYEQYF. V is TRBV7-8 and J is TRBJ2-7; a possible D gene is TRBD1 (5 bases). Germline loops: CDR1 SGHVS, CDR2 FQNEAQ. Between the trimmed V and J ends, which lost 5 bases and 0 bases, there was a span of 11 bases. This CDR3 spans 14 amino acids.